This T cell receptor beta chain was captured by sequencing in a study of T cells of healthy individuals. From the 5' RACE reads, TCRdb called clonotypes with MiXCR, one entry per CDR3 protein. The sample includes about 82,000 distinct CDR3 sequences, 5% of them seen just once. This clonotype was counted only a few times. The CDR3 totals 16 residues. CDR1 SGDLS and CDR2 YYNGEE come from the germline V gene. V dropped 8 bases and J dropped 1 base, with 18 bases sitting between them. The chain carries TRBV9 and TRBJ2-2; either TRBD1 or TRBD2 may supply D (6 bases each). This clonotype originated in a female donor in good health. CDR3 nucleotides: TGTGCCAGTAGCCACTTCGGAGGGGGGAACACCGGGGAGCTGTTTTTT. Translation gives CASSHFGGGNTGELFF. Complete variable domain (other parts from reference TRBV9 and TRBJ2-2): DSGVTQTPKHLITATGQRVTLRCSPRSGDLSVYWYQQSLDQGLQFLIQYYNGEERAKGNILERFSAQQFPDLHSELNLSSLELGDSALYFCASSHFGGGNTGELFFGEGSRLTVL.